The clone carrying this T cell receptor beta chain turned up a few times. The record originates from a study of blood T cell repertoires in COVID-19. The protocol was immunoSEQ multiplex PCR, while the TCRdb copy is restricted to in-frame clones and leaves out a portion. The sample shows some 62,000 clones, roughly 88% of them seen only once. This CDR3 region has 14 residues. J was trimmed by 5 bases and V by 5 bases; bases with no gene match: 6. Germline CDR1 SGHNT, CDR2 YENEEA. The clonotype comes from a woman of 80 years or more with acute or convalescent COVID-19. The V call is TRBV11-3, the J call TRBJ2-3; 8 nucleotides agree with TRBD1. The material sequenced was peripheral blood. The CDR3 protein is CASSHRQGKDTQYF. CDR3 sequence (DNA): TGTGCCAGCAGCCATAGACAGGGGAAAGATACGCAGTATTTT.